This T cell receptor (beta chain) comes out of a study of T cell repertoires in ileal Crohn's disease. Background on the study: Surgery for a complication: stricturing in roughly 60%, penetrating in about 39%. Thiopurines (around twelve) or anti-TNF agents (about 19) were given postoperatively to about half.

Overall study findings and caveats: Sorted CD8 T cells held more high-frequency clones than CD4.

Trimming removed 7 bases from V and 15 bases from J, with 20 bases in between. Germline CDR1 reads SGHRS; CDR2 reads YFSETQ. The CDR3 has 12 residues. Clones were sequenced by immunoSEQ multiplex PCR, and TCRdb holds only the in-frame ones, with some missing. The sample records 30,000 or so clones, roughly three quarters being singletons. Details on this clone: Antigen specificity is unknown.

This clonotype was obtained from an adult with Crohn's disease. The chain employs TRBV5-1 and TRBJ2-1; TRBD1 might be the D (7 bases). The sequencing input was ileal tissue. CDR3 in DNA: TGCGCCAGCGGGCGAGTGCGACAGGGACTGTTCTTC. Protein sequence: CASGRVRQGLFF.